The rows below give T cell receptor beta chains drawn from one sample of a study of neoadjuvant anti-PD-1 for oral cavity cancer. Profiled with immunoSEQ multiplex PCR; TCRdb holds only in-frame clones, not every one. The sample includes 15,000 to 20,000 clones, around 69% of them seen just once. The sample in question was PBMCs, obtained before nivolumab (anti-PD-1) treatment. Receptors were obtained from a person aged 40 to 85 with oral cavity squamous cell carcinoma. The conserved cysteine and the conserved F or W are not part of the CDR3 here. A D gene is named only where the DNA matches it firmly.

>TRBV5-6|TRBJ1-2|TRBD1
ASSFTRTGGNYGYT
>TRBV30|TRBJ2-1|NA
AWSPGARTNEQF
>TRBV5-1|TRBJ2-6|NA
ASSLAASGANVLT
>TRBV4-1|TRBJ2-3|TRBD2
ASSLAGDADTQY
>TRBV5-1|TRBJ2-1|TRBD2
ASSLETSIPNEQF
>TRBV2|TRBJ2-1|NA
ASSEAEGGQF
>TRBV5-1|TRBJ2-5|NA
ASSSDKTQY
>TRBV6-5|TRBJ2-1|NA
ASKAGLSYNEQF
>TRBV6-6|TRBJ2-3|TRBD2
ASGLAGGTDTQY
>TRBV29-1|TRBJ1-1|NA
SVERTQNTEAF
>TRBV19|TRBJ1-3|NA
ASTDSSGNTIY
>TRBV7-8|TRBJ1-1|NA
ASSFVSEAF
>TRBV19|TRBJ2-5|NA
ASGQQETQY
>TRBV27|TRBJ2-7|NA
ASSLSMEGYEQY
>TRBV5-6|TRBJ1-5|NA
ASSLFGSNQPQH
>TRBV9|TRBJ2-7|TRBD1
ASSGDSNSYEQY
>TRBV13|TRBJ2-2|TRBD1
ASSLALGQGTANTGELF
>TRBV6-5|TRBJ2-1|TRBD1
ASISRGPYNEQF
>TRBV29-1|TRBJ2-1|TRBD2
SVDGTSGSLGYNEQF
>TRBV15|TRBJ2-7|NA
ATSSDSSYEQY